Listed below are T cell receptor beta chains from one sample, sequenced in a study of somatic mutations in cytotoxic T cells in rheumatoid arthritis. TCRdb keeps only in-frame clones here, not all; method: immunoSEQ multiplex PCR. The data show roughly 9,800 clones, 89% seen once. The sequenced sample consisted of CD4+ T cells sorted from blood. The receptor set was obtained from a woman younger than 35 with rheumatoid arthritis. CDR3s include the opening cysteine and the closing phenylalanine or tryptophan. D genes are given only for firm matches. The listing skips clone size in some rows; elsewhere it reads once, few, many or a size class.

J | V | D | size | CDR3
TRBJ2-1 | TRBV6-1 | TRBD1 | . | CAALRGQGGNEQFF
TRBJ1-1 | TRBV18 | . | . | CASSPVFLALVSEAFF
TRBJ2-7 | TRBV7-9 | TRBD2 | . | CASSFGGGAYEQYF
TRBJ2-1 | TRBV29-1 | TRBD1 | . | CSSGTGGFYNEQFF
. | TRBV2 | TRBD2 | . | CASSRAWGRSGGAHEQYF
TRBJ1-1 | TRBV7-3 | . | . | CASSLGQNAEAFF
TRBJ1-1 | TRBV5-1 | . | . | CASSFIDMNTEAFF
TRBJ2-7 | TRBV5-1 | TRBD1 | . | CASSGTGTAPEQYF
TRBJ2-7 | TRBV28 | . | few | CASRKQEPYEQYF
TRBJ2-7 | TRBV7-2 | TRBD2 | . | CASSFYSGGSYEQYF
TRBJ1-1 | TRBV6-1 | . | . | CASLRERAFF
TRBJ2-5 | TRBV7-2 | . | . | CASSYLARGETQYF
TRBJ1-5 | TRBV7-8 | TRBD1 | once | CASSLGDRGSNQPQHF
TRBJ2-5 | TRBV7-2 | TRBD1 | . | CASSLAWTGETQYF
TRBJ2-7 | TRBV28 | . | . | CASSFVPSSYEQYF
TRBJ2-2 | TRBV6-5 | . | . | CASSLDSLTGELFF
TRBJ1-1 | TRBV6-4 | TRBD1 | . | CASRRGPNTEAFF
TRBJ2-3 | TRBV7-2 | TRBD2 | . | CASSLQRGATDTQYF
TRBJ2-3 | TRBV11-2 | TRBD2 | once | CASSSLLAGGTDTQYF
TRBJ2-5 | TRBV5-8 | . | . | CASSPGLQQGQETQYF
TRBJ1-6 | TRBV7-2 | TRBD1 | . | CASSNEGQVPAPLHF
TRBJ1-2 | TRBV6-4 | TRBD1 | . | CASSVDRGSYGYTF
TRBJ1-2 | TRBV27 | . | . | CASKGDQGSGYTF
TRBJ2-1 | TRBV6-5 | . | . | CATNRGNEQFF
TRBJ2-2 | TRBV4-3 | TRBD2 | . | CASSQDRGGLVGELFF
TRBJ2-7 | TRBV10-3 | TRBD1 | . | CAISDFRDRGGEQYF
TRBJ1-1 | TRBV11-2 | . | . | CASSLARGRNTEAFF
TRBJ1-2 | TRBV2 | . | . | CASSDRISNYGYTF
TRBJ1-2 | TRBV11-2 | TRBD1 | . | CASSPTRTGREYGYTF
TRBJ2-1 | TRBV14 | TRBD2 | . | CASSIMGLAGGPSSYNEQFF
TRBJ2-1 | TRBV6-5 | TRBD2 | . | CASSYWREGDNEQFF
TRBJ1-3 | TRBV10-3 | . | . | CAISEGQLSGNTIYF
TRBJ1-5 | TRBV7-9 | . | . | CASSLGGDQPQHF
TRBJ1-1 | TRBV19 | TRBD1 | . | CASRGQGAAEAFF
TRBJ2-1 | TRBV6-5 | . | once | CASSSTGYSYNEQFF
TRBJ1-1 | TRBV19 | TRBD1 | . | CASSNRFGTGKAFF
TRBJ1-2 | TRBV4-3 | . | . | CASSHNRASLYGYTF
TRBJ1-4 | TRBV5-6 | . | once | CASSLRGSSNEKLFF
TRBJ1-5 | TRBV6-6 | TRBD1 | few | CASSYGQGSQPQHF
TRBJ1-5 | TRBV7-2 | . | . | CASSLTGWGQPQHF
TRBJ2-7 | TRBV28 | TRBD1 | . | CASRGDRVHEQYF
TRBJ1-2 | TRBV4-3 | . | . | CASSQETGGNYGYTF
TRBJ1-3 | TRBV7-2 | TRBD1 | . | CASSFGTGKGNTIYF
TRBJ2-3 | TRBV2 | TRBD1 | . | CASRKRTGFDTQYF
TRBJ2-1 | TRBV10-3 | TRBD2 | . | CAIRATSGRNNEQFF
TRBJ2-1 | TRBV20-1 | . | . | CSAQVDNEQFF
TRBJ1-1 | TRBV11-2 | . | . | CASSFRAGTEAFF
TRBJ2-1 | TRBV28 | . | . | CASKMRTRGYNEQFF
TRBJ2-1 | TRBV11-3 | . | . | CASSPGAPRSYNEQFF
TRBJ2-7 | TRBV10-3 | TRBD1 | . | CAISAGTGGSNEQYF
TRBJ1-5 | TRBV28 | . | . | CASSLRGSFRLSNQPQHF
TRBJ1-5 | TRBV7-7 | . | . | CASSPNPGSPQHF
TRBJ2-5 | TRBV6-1 | . | . | CASSESEGARETQYF
TRBJ2-1 | TRBV7-9 | . | . | CASSLAQGEQFF